This T cell receptor (beta chain) emerged from a study of T cell repertoires in cytomegalovirus infection. Study at large: Based on public TCR beta signatures, there were indications of CMV infection and of a matching HLA type. Study-wide findings and caveats: People with CMV and the relevant HLA were identified by cumulative public TCR beta family frequency. Dominating the ex vivo response were HLA-C-restricted CMV-specific TCR beta clonotypes.

About this clonotype: Its antigen is unidentified.

Germline-derived CDR1 and CDR2 are MRHNA and SNTAGT. The junction had 10 bases not matched to a gene; V was cut back by 0 bases and J by 7 bases. The CDR3 is 17 residues long. TCRdb reprocessed the reads via MiXCR and lists one record per CDR3 protein. The data show some 680,000 distinct CDR3 sequences, 35% to 45% seen once. The material sequenced was PBMCs. The receptor was isolated from a human donor in good health (CMV status not recorded). Some clones in this sample may be carry-over from other donors' samples. The V gene is TRBV6-4, the J gene TRBJ2-2, with 8 bases that match TRBD2. CDR3 in DNA: TGTGCCAGCAGTGACTCGTCGGGAGGGCCCGACGGCGGGGAGCTGTTTTTT. Amino acid sequence: CASSDSSGGPDGGELFF.